The 27 T cell receptor beta chains below all came from one sample that was sequenced in a study of blood T cell repertoires in COVID-19. Repertoires were generated with immunoSEQ multiplex PCR, while TCRdb's copy carries only in-frame clones and drops some. The table has roughly 200,000 clones, about 90% seen once. Material for sequencing was PBMCs or T cells enriched from blood (not recorded which). The receptors come from a woman in her twenties or thirties with acute COVID-19.

CDR3 DNA sequence: TGTGCCAGCAGTTTTAGCCTTAATGGTAGGGGTTCATACAATGAGCAGTTCTTC. Translating it yields CASSFSLNGRGSYNEQFF. The rearrangement links TRBV27 to TRBJ2-1; possible D gene TRBD1, 5 bases. V was cut by 3 bases and J by 4 bases, with 22 bases left in between. Germline V gene sequence: CDR1 MNHEY, CDR2 SMNVEV (reference sequence). There are 18 residues in the CDR3.

The chain is built from TRBV7-2 and TRBJ2-3, with D possibly matching TRBD1 (5 bases). This CDR3 spans 14 amino acids. Germline V lookup: CDR1 SGHTA, CDR2 FQGNSA. Trimming left V 1 base short and J 4 bases short, with 9 bases between. This chain's CDR3 is CASSLGRASDTQYF. In DNA form, the CDR3 reads TGTGCCAGCAGCTTAGGCAGGGCCTCAGATACGCAGTATTTT.

This clone was observed a single time. The chain carries TRBV11-2 and TRBJ2-1, with 8 bases identical to TRBD1. The CDR3 has 16 residues. J gave up 8 bases and V 3 bases, and 12 bases lay outside the gene matches. CDR1 is SGHAT and CDR2 is FQNNGV in the germline V gene. The CDR3, as DNA: TGTGCCAGCAGCTTCCCTCGGGAACAACAGGGGGATGAGCAGTTCTTC. Encoded protein: CASSFPREQQGDEQFF.

V usage is TRBV7-9 and J usage is TRBJ2-2, with TRBD1 identical over 8 bases. Per the germline V gene, CDR1 is SEHNR and CDR2 is FQNEAQ (reference sequence). CDR3 length: 16 amino acids. The ends lost 6 bases at V and 6 bases at J; junction bases unmatched: 12. CDR3 amino acids: CASSYGQGIWAGELFF. As DNA, the CDR3 is TGTGCCAGCAGTTATGGACAGGGTATATGGGCCGGGGAGCTGTTTTTT.

The chain combines TRBV24-1 with TRBJ2-7; the match to TRBD1 covers 9 bases. V gave up 2 bases and J gave up 2 bases; unmatched junction bases: 3. Germline V gene sequence: CDR1 KGHDR, CDR2 SFDVKD. The CDR3 is 15 residues long. The CDR3 spells CATSDWRTGAYEQYF. As DNA, the CDR3 is TGTGCCACCAGTGATTGGCGGACAGGGGCCTACGAGCAGTACTTC.

This chain links TRBV18 with TRBJ2-7, with a possible D match to TRBD1 (6 bases). The CDR3 totals 16 residues. CDR1 is KGHSH, CDR2 LQKENI, per germline. Trimming shortened V by 0 bases and J by 2 bases, and 14 bases separated the two germline ends. Here the CDR3 DNA reads TGTGCCAGCTCACCACCGCCCCCAGCAGGGGCCTACGAGCAGTACTTC. This encodes CASSPPPPAGAYEQYF.

The chain combines TRBV7-2 with TRBJ1-5; 7 bases map to TRBD1. Germline CDR1 and CDR2: SGHTA and FQGNSA. V was clipped by 5 bases and J by 2 bases; unmatched bases: 6. CDR3 size: 15 residues. CDR3 loop: CASSPVGQGNQPQHF. The CDR3 nucleotides read TGTGCCAGCAGCCCAGTAGGACAGGGCAATCAGCCCCAGCATTTT.

The rearrangement joins TRBV18 to TRBJ1-2; D unclear. This CDR3 comprises 14 residues. The ends were cut back, 1 base at V and 4 bases at J, with 10 bases in the middle. From germline, CDR1 is KGHSH and CDR2 LQKENI. The CDR3 here is CASSPRGNVYGYTF. In DNA form, the CDR3 reads TGTGCCAGCTCACCACGAGGAAACGTCTATGGCTACACCTTC.

The J gene is TRBJ1-1, the V gene TRBV2, with a tentative D call TRBD1 (6 bases). V dropped 8 bases and J dropped 2 bases, with 18 bases sitting between them. The CDR3 consists of 15 residues. Germline values: CDR1 SNHLY, CDR2 FYNNEI. The CDR3 bases are TGTGCCAGCTCCAATACAGGGAGCCATAACACTGAAGCTTTCTTT. Amino acid sequence: CASSNTGSHNTEAFF.

J is TRBJ2-5 and V is TRBV25-1; 13 nucleotides line up with TRBD2. Losses at the gene ends were 1 base for V and 1 base for J; bases not matched to a gene: 6. The germline CDR1 and CDR2 sequences are MGHDK and SYGVNS. The CDR3 covers 18 residues. The DNA for the CDR3 is TGTGCCAGCAGTGAATCCAGACTAGCGGGGGGCACCCAAGAGACCCAGTACTTC. This translates into CASSESRLAGGTQETQYF.

This clone was seen a handful of times. V and J are TRBV19 and TRBJ2-7; a weak D match, TRBD2 (6 bases). In germline, CDR1 is LNHDA, CDR2 SQIVND (reference sequence). The CDR3 consists of 13 residues. V shed 10 bases and J shed 0 bases, with 13 bases lying between them. CDR3 nucleotides: TGTGCCACCGCCCCCGGGAGCTCCTACGAGCAGTACTTC. It is translated as CATAPGSSYEQYF.

This clone was seen a handful of times. The rearrangement links TRBV2 to TRBJ1-2; tentatively, D is TRBD1 (6 bases). This CDR3 has 16 residues. Trimming removed 10 bases at V and 5 bases at J, with 26 bases between. Per the germline V gene, CDR1 is SNHLY and CDR2 is FYNNEI. CDR3 sequence (DNA): TGTGCCATCGGGGGGCTAGTCGGTCCTCTTCTATATGGCTACACCTTC. It translates to CAIGGLVGPLLYGYTF.

The rearrangement links TRBV11-3 to TRBJ2-3; possible D gene TRBD2, 7 bases. Trimming cost V 0 bases and J 12 bases, with 13 bases left between them. CDR1 is SGHNT and CDR2 is YENEEA in the germline V gene. The CDR3 totals 13 residues. The CDR3 loop is CASSLDGRGPQYF. CDR3 bases: TGTGCCAGCAGCTTAGATGGGCGGGGGCCCCAGTATTTT.

The chain uses TRBV24-1 and TRBJ2-3; TRBD2 might be the D (6 bases). The CDR3 runs to 18 residues. From germline, CDR1 is KGHDR and CDR2 SFDVKD. The ends were cut back, 6 bases at V and 2 bases at J, with 23 bases in the middle. CDR3 loop: CATSKGRRGLTNTDTQYF. The CDR3 DNA sequence: TGTGCCACCAGTAAGGGCCGGAGGGGCCTTACCAACACAGATACGCAGTATTTT.

The chain has TRBV2 and TRBJ1-5; tentatively, D is TRBD1 (6 bases). Germline assignment: CDR1 SNHLY and CDR2 FYNNEI. The CDR3 has 14 amino acids. V was cut by 2 bases and J by 9 bases, with 14 bases left in between. CDR3 DNA sequence: TGTGCCAGCAGTGAAAGGACAGTTGGTACGCCCCAGCATTTT. Its protein product is CASSERTVGTPQHF.

Remarks on this clone: This CDR3 is missing its conserved last phenylalanine or tryptophan, likely due to a read error. It is unclear where the CDR3 begins or ends on the DNA, so no DNA is shown, and the CDR3 is as TCRdb lists it. The chain combines TRBV14 with TRBJ1-4; the table gives TRBD1 as D, unverified against the DNA. A total of 9 residues make up the CDR3, ends included. Looked up from germline, CDR1 is SGHDN and CDR2 is FVKESK. The CDR3 loop is CASSQPGYV.

This clone was counted between two and nine times. V usage is TRBV9 and J usage is TRBJ2-3; D is ambiguous. Germline V CDR1 and CDR2: SGDLS, YYNGEE. The CDR3 totals 13 residues. Trimming stripped 4 bases from V and 3 bases from J, with 9 bases between. CDR3 loop: CASSIPGTDTQYF. The CDR3 region has the DNA TGTGCCAGCAGCATCCCCGGGACAGATACGCAGTATTTT.

The chain couples TRBV7-2 to TRBJ1-1, with D possibly being TRBD1 (5 bases). Trimming removed 0 bases from V and 4 bases from J, with 9 bases in between. The germline V gene encodes CDR1 SGHTA and CDR2 FQGNSA. CDR3 length: 14 amino acids. This CDR3 is CASSLAQGGTEAFF. The CDR3 nucleotides read TGTGCCAGCAGCTTAGCGCAGGGTGGCACTGAAGCTTTCTTT.

CDR3 amino acids: CASSPQGSDTQYF. For the CDR3, the DNA is TGTGCCAGCAGTCCCCAGGGTTCAGATACGCAGTATTTT. The chain recombines TRBV6-5 with TRBJ2-3, with TRBD1 as a possible D gene (5 bases). V lost 5 bases, J lost 4 bases, and 10 bases lay in between. The CDR3 spans 13 residues. From germline, CDR1 is MNHEY and CDR2 SVGAGI.

The chain uses TRBV5-1 and TRBJ2-1; 7 bases fit TRBD1. Trimming at V came to 0 bases and at J to 6 bases, leaving 6 bases not matched to a gene. CDR3 length equals 15 residues. CDR1 SGHRS and CDR2 YFSETQ come from the germline V gene. CDR3 in amino acids: CASSLAGTGVNEQFF. The CDR3 nucleotides are TGCGCCAGCAGCTTGGCCGGAACAGGGGTCAATGAGCAGTTCTTC.

CDR3 region: CASSQPGLAGYTDTQYF. The CDR3 DNA reads as TGTGCCAGCAGCCAACCGGGACTAGCGGGGTACACAGATACGCAGTATTTT. This chain links TRBV7-8 with TRBJ2-3; 13 nucleotides match TRBD2. From germline, CDR1 is SGHVS and CDR2 FQNEAQ. The CDR3 is 17 amino acids. Unmatched junction bases numbered 7, after V lost 5 bases and J lost 2 bases.

The CDR3 is CASSESSTANYGYTF. The DNA for the CDR3 is TGCGCCAGCAGTGAGTCAAGCACTGCAAACTATGGCTACACCTTC. The genes are TRBV10-2 and TRBJ1-2, with unresolved D. Germline CDR1 WSHSY, CDR2 SAAADI. Trimming removed 0 bases at V and 2 bases at J, with 10 bases between. The CDR3 is 15 amino acids.

The chain recombines TRBV4-1 with TRBJ2-7, with TRBD1 identical over 7 bases. The CDR3 has 13 residues. Germline trimming cut 1 base from V and 3 bases from J; bases unmatched to any gene: 0. Germline assignment: CDR1 MGHRA and CDR2 YSYEKL. The CDR3 DNA reads as TGCGCCAGCAGCCAAGGGGACAGCTACGAGCAGTACTTC. This gives the protein CASSQGDSYEQYF.

The J gene is TRBJ1-2, the V gene TRBV6-6, with 9 bases fitting TRBD1. Per the germline V gene, CDR1 is MNHNY and CDR2 is SVGAGI (reference sequence). The CDR3 extends over 13 amino acids. Unmatched junction bases numbered 3, after V lost 5 bases and J lost 5 bases. CDR3 DNA sequence: TGTGCCAGCAGTAGGGGACAGGGTTATGGCTACACCTTC. It translates to CASSRGQGYGYTF.

The chain is built from TRBV28 and TRBJ1-5; TRBD1 aligns across 7 bases. CDR1 is MDHEN and CDR2 is SYDVKM in the germline V gene. The V and J ends lost 5 bases and 5 bases, in that order; junction bases with no gene match: 9. This CDR3 is 15 amino acids long. CDR3 DNA: TGTGCCAGCAGTCGTTCTGGGGACAGTTATCAGCCCCAGCATTTT. Translated, it gives CASSRSGDSYQPQHF. The full variable domain, in which reference TRBV28 and TRBJ1-5 provide the parts outside the CDR3, is DVKVTQSSRYLVKRTGEKVFLECVQDMDHENMFWYRQDPGLGLRLIYFSYDVKMKEKGDIPEGYSVSREKKERFSLILESASTNQTSMYLCASSRSGDSYQPQHFGDGTRLSIL.

This clone was detected only once. The chain carries TRBV23-1 and TRBJ2-7; 7 positions agree with TRBD2. TRBV23-1 is sorted into the ORF group, with uncertain function. The CDR3 runs 12 residues. V was pared by 11 bases and J by 5 bases, with 9 bases of the junction left unmatched. CDR3 loop: CAGRGEGNEQYF. In DNA, the CDR3 is TGCGCCGGACGGGGGGAGGGTAACGAGCAGTACTTC.

This clone came up a few times. The chain is built from TRBV5-5 and TRBJ2-7, with TRBD2 matching 13 bases. The CDR3 extends over 15 amino acids. Germline values: CDR1 SGHKS, CDR2 YYEKEE (reference sequence). V shed 1 base, J shed 4 bases, and the junction held 2 bases outside the gene matches. The CDR3 loop is CASSLMGLAGYEQYF. The CDR3 DNA follows: TGTGCCAGCAGCTTGATGGGACTAGCGGGATACGAGCAGTACTTC. Supplemented by reference TRBV5-5 and TRBJ2-7, the full variable domain reads DAGVTQSPTHLIKTRGQQVTLRCSPISGHKSVSWYQQVLGQGPQFIFQYYEKEERGRGNFPDRFSARQFPNYSSELNVNALLLGDSALYLCASSLMGLAGYEQYFGPGTRLTVT.